This T cell receptor (beta chain) comes out of a study of breast tumors, draining lymph nodes, adjacent tissues. V gave up 2 bases and J gave up 5 bases, with 10 bases separating them. Germline assignment: CDR1 SGHVS and CDR2 FQNEAQ. The CDR3 totals 13 residues. A single record per CDR3 protein comes from TCRdb applying MiXCR to the multiplex PCR reads. In the table there are just under 65,000 distinct CDR3 sequences, 57% of which are singletons. The table lists this clonotype with a count of one. Its antigen is still unknown. The study, taken as a whole, reports: Tumor and nontumor repertoires were significantly more similar in luminal-like than in basal-like breast cancer. The lymph node origin of tumor T cells was framed as consistent with a hypothesis, not demonstrated. Findings are consistent with lymph node origin and intratumoral expansion of most tumor T cells. Tumor TCR diversity was below lymph nodes but above nontumor tissue.

Sequenced input: breast tumor tissue. The rearrangement links TRBV7-8 to TRBJ2-7; D perhaps matches TRBD2 (6 bases). This receptor was obtained from a female donor with breast cancer. Some clones in this sample may be carry-over from other donors' samples. Here the CDR3 reads CASSLREVHEQYF. The CDR3 region has the DNA TGTGCCAGCAGCTTAAGGGAGGTCCACGAGCAGTACTTC.